The clone carrying this T cell receptor beta chain was counted only a few times. Some clones are missing from TCRdb's copy, which holds only in-frame ones; the method was immunoSEQ multiplex PCR. The top ten hold around 2.2% of the sample, which has about 5,400 clones, roughly a tenth seen once. The J segment lost 3 bases and the V segment lost 2 bases, leaving 1 base of the junction unmatched. The CDR3 is 13 residues long. Germline CDR1 and CDR2: GTSNPN and SVGIG (reference sequence). This entry comes from a study of tumour-infiltrating T cells in Burkitt lymphoma. The overall study: Survival, overall and progression-free, tracked with productive clonality.

V is TRBV30 and J is TRBJ2-5; 9 nucleotides align to TRBD2. The sequence derives from a human donor with diffuse large B-cell lymphoma. The sequencing input was tumor tissue. In nucleotides, the CDR3 is TGTGCCTGGAGTCGGACTAGCGAAGAGACCCAGTACTTC. It yields the protein CAWSRTSEETQYF.